The rows below give T cell receptor beta chains drawn from one sample of a study of cytomegalovirus exposure and HLA in healthy donors. TCRdb keeps only in-frame clones here, not all; method: immunoSEQ multiplex PCR. The sample shows more than 300,000 clones, around 86% of them seen only once. The sequenced sample consisted of PBMCs. The receptor set was obtained from a woman younger than 30 in good health and CMV-seronegative. The CDR3 runs from the conserved cysteine through the conserved F or W. Fields, in order: D gene, J gene, clone size, V gene, CDR3 length, CDR3 DNA, CDR3 protein. The D gene is left open where the match is weak. For some rows the clone size is stated as once, few or many, or as a class when expanded; others skip it.

D gene: .
J gene: TRBJ1-2
clone size: .
V gene: TRBV7-2
CDR3 length: 13
CDR3 DNA: TGTGCCAGCAGCCCGCAGGCAGACTATGGCTACACCTTC
CDR3 protein: CASSPQADYGYTF

D gene: .
J gene: TRBJ1-5
clone size: once
V gene: TRBV19
CDR3 length: 15
CDR3 DNA: TGTGCCAGTAGTATAGGAATACTTAGCAATCAGCCCCAGCATTTT
CDR3 protein: CASSIGILSNQPQHF

D gene: .
J gene: TRBJ1-2
clone size: .
V gene: TRBV4-1
CDR3 length: 16
CDR3 DNA: TGCGCCAGCAGCCAAGATCGTTTGGGGGGGAGTCATGGCTACACCTTC
CDR3 protein: CASSQDRLGGSHGYTF

D gene: .
J gene: TRBJ1-2
clone size: .
V gene: TRBV2
CDR3 length: 15
CDR3 DNA: TGTGCCAGCAGTAGACCCGAGACAGCTAACTATGGCTACACCTTC
CDR3 protein: CASSRPETANYGYTF

D gene: .
J gene: TRBJ2-3
clone size: .
V gene: TRBV27
CDR3 length: 15
CDR3 DNA: TGTGCCAGCAGTTTAGAGCGCCCCAGCACAGATACGCAGTATTTT
CDR3 protein: CASSLERPSTDTQYF

D gene: .
J gene: TRBJ2-5
clone size: .
V gene: TRBV9
CDR3 length: 13
CDR3 DNA: TGTGCCAGCAGCTCGTCGTCCCAAGAGACCCAGTACTTC
CDR3 protein: CASSSSSQETQYF

D gene: .
J gene: TRBJ2-1
clone size: .
V gene: TRBV25-1
CDR3 length: 13
CDR3 DNA: TGTGCCAGCATCCCCCATTCGCACAAAGAGCAGTTCTTC
CDR3 protein: CASIPHSHKEQFF

D gene: TRBD2
J gene: TRBJ2-1
clone size: once
V gene: TRBV9
CDR3 length: 16
CDR3 DNA: TGTGCCAGCAGCTTTACCGGGACTAGCGGGACCAATGAGCAGTTCTTC
CDR3 protein: CASSFTGTSGTNEQFF

D gene: .
J gene: TRBJ2-7
clone size: .
V gene: TRBV5-4
CDR3 length: 12
CDR3 DNA: TGTGCCAGCTCGGGACTGACCTACGAGCAGTACTTC
CDR3 protein: CASSGLTYEQYF

D gene: TRBD2
J gene: TRBJ2-1
clone size: .
V gene: TRBV14
CDR3 length: 14
CDR3 DNA: TGTGCCAGCAGCCGGGGACTAGCGGGGATACAGCAGTTCTTC
CDR3 protein: CASSRGLAGIQQFF

D gene: TRBD1
J gene: TRBJ2-1
clone size: .
V gene: TRBV4-3
CDR3 length: 14
CDR3 DNA: TGCGCCAGCAGCCTTGGGACAGGGGGGAATGAGCAGTTCTTC
CDR3 protein: CASSLGTGGNEQFF

D gene: TRBD2
J gene: TRBJ2-7
clone size: .
V gene: TRBV28
CDR3 length: 17
CDR3 DNA: TGTGCCAGCAGTTTTTCCCTCCTAGCGGGAGGGTCCTACGAGCAGTACTTC
CDR3 protein: CASSFSLLAGGSYEQYF

D gene: .
J gene: TRBJ2-7
clone size: few
V gene: TRBV7-2
CDR3 length: 12
CDR3 DNA: TGTGCCAGCAGCTTATTAGCTAGCGAGCAGTACTTC
CDR3 protein: CASSLLASEQYF

D gene: .
J gene: TRBJ2-7
clone size: .
V gene: TRBV27
CDR3 length: 16
CDR3 DNA: TGTGCCAGCAGTTTATCGAAGGGGACACCTGCCTACGAGCAGTACTTC
CDR3 protein: CASSLSKGTPAYEQYF

D gene: .
J gene: TRBJ1-2
clone size: .
V gene: TRBV27
CDR3 length: 12
CDR3 DNA: TGTGCCAGCATACCGGGGGACTATGGCTACACCTTC
CDR3 protein: CASIPGDYGYTF

D gene: .
J gene: TRBJ2-7
clone size: .
V gene: TRBV4-3
CDR3 length: 18
CDR3 DNA: TGCGCCAGCAGCCAAGATCTTGGCAGGCAGGTGACCATCTACGAGCAGTACTTC
CDR3 protein: CASSQDLGRQVTIYEQYF

D gene: .
J gene: TRBJ1-5
clone size: .
V gene: TRBV28
CDR3 length: 15
CDR3 DNA: TGTGCCAGCAGTCTAACACAGGGTGGGAATCAGCCCCAGCATTTT
CDR3 protein: CASSLTQGGNQPQHF

D gene: TRBD2
J gene: TRBJ2-1
clone size: .
V gene: TRBV27
CDR3 length: 19
CDR3 DNA: TGTGCCAGCAGCCGATCTAGGCTAGCGGGAGGTACCCTCGACAATGAGCAGTTCTTC
CDR3 protein: CASSRSRLAGGTLDNEQFF

D gene: .
J gene: TRBJ2-5
clone size: once
V gene: TRBV9
CDR3 length: 13
CDR3 DNA: TGTGCCAGCAGCGTTGCGTACCAAGAGACCCAGTACTTC
CDR3 protein: CASSVAYQETQYF

D gene: .
J gene: TRBJ1-1
clone size: .
V gene: TRBV5-1
CDR3 length: 14
CDR3 DNA: TGCGCCAGCAGCCTTGGTGGGAGGGACACTGAAGCTTTCTTT
CDR3 protein: CASSLGGRDTEAFF

D gene: .
J gene: TRBJ2-1
clone size: .
V gene: TRBV7-2
CDR3 length: 13
CDR3 DNA: TGTGCCAGCAGCTTGAGCCCTTCGGATGAGCAGTTCTTC
CDR3 protein: CASSLSPSDEQFF

D gene: TRBD1
J gene: TRBJ2-3
clone size: .
V gene: TRBV7-2
CDR3 length: 21
CDR3 DNA: TGTGCCAGCAGCTTAGCTCCCGGGACAGGGGGCGCGCGGGCCACCACAGATACGCAGTATTTT
CDR3 protein: CASSLAPGTGGARATTDTQYF

D gene: .
J gene: TRBJ2-2
clone size: .
V gene: TRBV27
CDR3 length: 15
CDR3 DNA: TGTGCCAGCAGATCGACAGGCCTTAACACCGGGGAGCTGTTTTTT
CDR3 protein: CASRSTGLNTGELFF

D gene: .
J gene: TRBJ1-2
clone size: .
V gene: TRBV29-1
CDR3 length: 11
CDR3 DNA: TGCAGCGTTGAACACAGCTATGGCTACACCTTC
CDR3 protein: CSVEHSYGYTF

D gene: TRBD1
J gene: TRBJ2-2
clone size: .
V gene: TRBV9
CDR3 length: 16
CDR3 DNA: TGTGCCAGCAGCGAACAGGGGGCTAAGAACACCGGGGAGCTGTTTTTT
CDR3 protein: CASSEQGAKNTGELFF

D gene: TRBD1
J gene: TRBJ2-1
clone size: .
V gene: TRBV27
CDR3 length: 17
CDR3 DNA: TGTGCCAGCAGTTTGACCACCGGGACAGGCGGGGAATATGAGCAGTTCTTC
CDR3 protein: CASSLTTGTGGEYEQFF

D gene: TRBD1
J gene: TRBJ2-5
clone size: .
V gene: TRBV5-4
CDR3 length: 14
CDR3 DNA: TGTGCCAGCAGCGCCGGACAGGGCCAAGAGACCCAGTACTTC
CDR3 protein: CASSAGQGQETQYF

D gene: .
J gene: TRBJ2-7
clone size: .
V gene: TRBV7-2
CDR3 length: 16
CDR3 DNA: TGTGCCAGCAGCTTATCACTCGACGGGGTTTTCAACGAGCAGTACTTC
CDR3 protein: CASSLSLDGVFNEQYF

D gene: TRBD2
J gene: TRBJ2-2
clone size: many
V gene: TRBV4-1
CDR3 length: 19
CDR3 DNA: TGCGCCAGCAGCCAAGTGGGGCTAGCGGGATGGGGGAACACCGGGGAGCTGTTTTTT
CDR3 protein: CASSQVGLAGWGNTGELFF

D gene: TRBD2
J gene: TRBJ2-1
clone size: .
V gene: TRBV4-2
CDR3 length: 16
CDR3 DNA: TGTGCCAGCAGCCAGAGGGCTAGCGGAAGCTACAATGAGCAGTTCTTC
CDR3 protein: CASSQRASGSYNEQFF

D gene: .
J gene: TRBJ2-1
clone size: .
V gene: TRBV9
CDR3 length: 13
CDR3 DNA: TGTGCCAGCAGCGTAGAGGAGTTCGGTGAGCAGTTCTTC
CDR3 protein: CASSVEEFGEQFF

D gene: .
J gene: TRBJ1-5
clone size: .
V gene: TRBV28
CDR3 length: 16
CDR3 DNA: TGTGCCAGCAGTGTGACAGGACCTTATAGCAATCAGCCCCAGCATTTT
CDR3 protein: CASSVTGPYSNQPQHF

D gene: .
J gene: TRBJ1-1
clone size: .
V gene: TRBV5-1
CDR3 length: 14
CDR3 DNA: TGCGCCAGCAGACCTATACAGGGGAACACTGAAGCTTTCTTT
CDR3 protein: CASRPIQGNTEAFF

D gene: .
J gene: TRBJ2-1
clone size: .
V gene: TRBV27
CDR3 length: 15
CDR3 DNA: TGTGCCAGCAGTCCTACTGGTCGGGGGGCAAGTGAGCAGTTCTTC
CDR3 protein: CASSPTGRGASEQFF

D gene: .
J gene: TRBJ2-2
clone size: .
V gene: TRBV5-1
CDR3 length: 14
CDR3 DNA: TGCGCCAGCCTCGGGACTTTAAACACCGGGGAGCTGTTTTTT
CDR3 protein: CASLGTLNTGELFF

D gene: .
J gene: TRBJ1-5
clone size: .
V gene: TRBV6-5
CDR3 length: 15
CDR3 DNA: TGTGCCAGCAGTCCAACAGGGAGCTCCAGGGAGCCCCAGCATTTT
CDR3 protein: CASSPTGSSREPQHF

D gene: .
J gene: TRBJ2-3
clone size: .
V gene: TRBV7-9
CDR3 length: 18
CDR3 DNA: TGTGCCAGCAGCCTGACTAGTTTTAGGGGGCGGGCCACAGATACGCAGTATTTT
CDR3 protein: CASSLTSFRGRATDTQYF

D gene: TRBD2
J gene: TRBJ2-1
clone size: .
V gene: TRBV4-2
CDR3 length: 17
CDR3 DNA: TGTGCCAGCAGCCAAGAGTTAACAGCGGGAGGGGAAAATGAGCAGTTCTTC
CDR3 protein: CASSQELTAGGENEQFF

D gene: TRBD2
J gene: TRBJ2-5
clone size: .
V gene: TRBV2
CDR3 length: 20
CDR3 DNA: TGTGCCAGCCGAGCGAGGGGAGGACTAGCGGGAGGGGGGTCCGTGGAGACCCAGTACTTC
CDR3 protein: CASRARGGLAGGGSVETQYF

D gene: .
J gene: TRBJ2-7
clone size: .
V gene: TRBV2
CDR3 length: 14
CDR3 DNA: TGTGCCAGCAAAAAAGTAGCAGGACTCCACGAGCAGTACTTC
CDR3 protein: CASKKVAGLHEQYF

D gene: .
J gene: TRBJ2-7
clone size: .
V gene: TRBV29-1
CDR3 length: 11
CDR3 DNA: TGCAGCGTCCGCCCGGGGAGCGAGCAGTACTTC
CDR3 protein: CSVRPGSEQYF

D gene: TRBD1
J gene: TRBJ2-3
clone size: .
V gene: TRBV18
CDR3 length: 17
CDR3 DNA: TGTGCCAGCTCACCATCTCTCCTTGGACAGGGTGCAGATACGCAGTATTTT
CDR3 protein: CASSPSLLGQGADTQYF

D gene: .
J gene: TRBJ1-2
clone size: .
V gene: TRBV18
CDR3 length: 13
CDR3 DNA: TGTGCCAGCTCACTAGGGGATACCTATGGCTACACCTTC
CDR3 protein: CASSLGDTYGYTF

D gene: .
J gene: TRBJ1-2
clone size: .
V gene: TRBV14
CDR3 length: 12
CDR3 DNA: TGTGCCAGCAGCCAGGGGCGAAGGGGCTACACCTTC
CDR3 protein: CASSQGRRGYTF

D gene: TRBD2
J gene: TRBJ2-7
clone size: .
V gene: TRBV5-1
CDR3 length: 15
CDR3 DNA: TGCGCCAGCAGCTTGTCAGCCGGGGGGTCCTACGAGCAGTACTTC
CDR3 protein: CASSLSAGGSYEQYF

D gene: .
J gene: TRBJ2-1
clone size: .
V gene: TRBV6-1
CDR3 length: 16
CDR3 DNA: TGTGCCAGCAGTGGCCAATGGAGGGCCCACTACAATGAGCAGTTCTTC
CDR3 protein: CASSGQWRAHYNEQFF

D gene: TRBD2
J gene: TRBJ2-5
clone size: .
V gene: TRBV7-2
CDR3 length: 16
CDR3 DNA: TGTGCCAGCAGCTTATACGCCGCGGGAGCTCAAGAGACCCAGTACTTC
CDR3 protein: CASSLYAAGAQETQYF

D gene: .
J gene: TRBJ1-1
clone size: once
V gene: TRBV29-1
CDR3 length: 20
CDR3 DNA: TGCAGCGTTGAAGATTTGGTGATGGATCGTGGGGGCATATTGAACACTGAAGCTTTCTTT
CDR3 protein: CSVEDLVMDRGGILNTEAFF